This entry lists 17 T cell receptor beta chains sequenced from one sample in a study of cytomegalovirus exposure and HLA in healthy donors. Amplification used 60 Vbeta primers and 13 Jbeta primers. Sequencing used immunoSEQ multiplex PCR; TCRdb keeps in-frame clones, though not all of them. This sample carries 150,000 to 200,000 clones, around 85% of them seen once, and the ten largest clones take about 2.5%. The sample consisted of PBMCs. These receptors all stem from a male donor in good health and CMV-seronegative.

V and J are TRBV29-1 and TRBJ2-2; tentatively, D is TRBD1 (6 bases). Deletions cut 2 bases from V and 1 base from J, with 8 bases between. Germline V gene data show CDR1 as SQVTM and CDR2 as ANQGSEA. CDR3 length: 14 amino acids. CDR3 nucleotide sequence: TGCAGCGTTGAACGCAGGGGGAACACCGGGGAGCTGTTTTTT. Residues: CSVERRGNTGELFF.

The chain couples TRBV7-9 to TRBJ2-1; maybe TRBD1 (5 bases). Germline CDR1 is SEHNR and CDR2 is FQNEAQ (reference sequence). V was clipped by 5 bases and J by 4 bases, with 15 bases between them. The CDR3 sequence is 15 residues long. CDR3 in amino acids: CASSHPAGQYNEQFF. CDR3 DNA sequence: TGTGCCAGCAGCCATCCGGCAGGGCAGTACAATGAGCAGTTCTTC.

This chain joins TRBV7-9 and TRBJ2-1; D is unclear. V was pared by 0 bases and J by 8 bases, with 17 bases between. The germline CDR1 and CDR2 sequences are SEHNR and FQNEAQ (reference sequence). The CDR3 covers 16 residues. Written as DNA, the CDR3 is TGTGCCAGCAGCTTAGCGCTTCCGTGGCCCAGCGATGAGCAGTTCTTC. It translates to CASSLALPWPSDEQFF. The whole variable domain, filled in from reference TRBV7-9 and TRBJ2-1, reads DTGVSQNPRHKITKRGQNVTFRCDPISEHNRLYWYRQTLGQGPEFLTYFQNEAQLEKSRLLSDRFSAERPKGSFSTLEIQRTEQGDSAMYLCASSLALPWPSDEQFFGPGTRLTVL.

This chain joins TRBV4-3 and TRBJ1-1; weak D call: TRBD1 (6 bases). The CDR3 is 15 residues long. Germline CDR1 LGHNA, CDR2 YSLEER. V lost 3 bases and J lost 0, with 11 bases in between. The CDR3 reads CASSQQTGLNTEAFF. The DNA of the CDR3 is TGCGCCAGCAGCCAGCAGACAGGACTGAACACTGAAGCTTTCTTT.

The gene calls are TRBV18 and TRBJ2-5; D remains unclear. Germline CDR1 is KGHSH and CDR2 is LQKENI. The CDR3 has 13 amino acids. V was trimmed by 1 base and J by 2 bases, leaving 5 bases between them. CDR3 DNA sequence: TGTGCCAGCTCACCACAGGAGCAAGAGACCCAGTACTTC. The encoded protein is CASSPQEQETQYF.

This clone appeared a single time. In DNA form, the CDR3 reads TGTGCCAGCAGCCAACAGGGGTCCCCTCAGCCCCAGCATTTT. This sequence encodes CASSQQGSPQPQHF. The gene calls are TRBV6-6 and TRBJ1-5; 7 bases are shared with TRBD1. The CDR3 has 14 residues. Per germline, CDR1 MNHNY and CDR2 SVGAGI (reference sequence). V was clipped by 6 bases and J by 6 bases; unmatched bases: 8.

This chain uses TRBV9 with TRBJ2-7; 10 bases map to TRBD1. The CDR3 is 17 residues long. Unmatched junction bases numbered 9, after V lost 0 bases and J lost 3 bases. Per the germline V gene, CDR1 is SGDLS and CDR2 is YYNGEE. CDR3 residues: CASSVGGQGGDGYEQYF. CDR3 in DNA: TGTGCCAGCAGCGTAGGTGGACAGGGGGGTGACGGCTACGAGCAGTACTTC.

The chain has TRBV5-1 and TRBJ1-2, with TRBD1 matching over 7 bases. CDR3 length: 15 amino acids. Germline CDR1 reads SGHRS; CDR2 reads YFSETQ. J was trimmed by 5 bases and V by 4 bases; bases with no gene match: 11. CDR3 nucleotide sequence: TGCGCCAGCAGCATAGGGACAGCTGAATTGTATGGCTACACCTTC. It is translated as CASSIGTAELYGYTF.

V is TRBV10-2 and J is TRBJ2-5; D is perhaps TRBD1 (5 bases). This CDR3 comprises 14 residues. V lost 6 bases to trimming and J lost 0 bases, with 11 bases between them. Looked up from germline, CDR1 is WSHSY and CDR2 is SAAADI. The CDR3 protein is CASRHRQYQETQYF. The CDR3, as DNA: TGCGCCAGCAGGCACCGACAGTACCAAGAGACCCAGTACTTC.

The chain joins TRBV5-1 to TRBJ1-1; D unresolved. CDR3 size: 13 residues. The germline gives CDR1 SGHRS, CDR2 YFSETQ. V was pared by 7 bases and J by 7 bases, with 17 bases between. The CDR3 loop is CASSNGDSLEAFF. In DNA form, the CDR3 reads TGCGCCAGCTCCAACGGCGACTCCCTTGAAGCTTTCTTT.

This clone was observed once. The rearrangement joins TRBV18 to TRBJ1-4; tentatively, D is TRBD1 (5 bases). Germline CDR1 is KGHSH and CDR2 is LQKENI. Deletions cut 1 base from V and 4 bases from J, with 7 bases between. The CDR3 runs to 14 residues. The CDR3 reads CASSPQGFNEKLFF. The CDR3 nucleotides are TGTGCCAGCTCACCACAGGGGTTTAATGAAAAACTGTTTTTT.

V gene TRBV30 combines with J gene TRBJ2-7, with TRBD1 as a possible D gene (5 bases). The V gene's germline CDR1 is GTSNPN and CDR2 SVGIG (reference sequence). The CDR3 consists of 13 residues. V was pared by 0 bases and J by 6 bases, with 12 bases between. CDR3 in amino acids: CAWSVEQVGEQYF. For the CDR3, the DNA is TGTGCCTGGAGTGTGGAACAGGTCGGCGAGCAGTACTTC.

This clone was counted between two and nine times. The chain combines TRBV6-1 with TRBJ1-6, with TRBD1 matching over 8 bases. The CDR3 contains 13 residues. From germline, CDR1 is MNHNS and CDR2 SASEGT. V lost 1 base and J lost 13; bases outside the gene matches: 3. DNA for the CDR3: TGTGCCAGCAGTGAAGGGACAGGGTTTCCCCTCCACTTT. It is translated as CASSEGTGFPLHF.

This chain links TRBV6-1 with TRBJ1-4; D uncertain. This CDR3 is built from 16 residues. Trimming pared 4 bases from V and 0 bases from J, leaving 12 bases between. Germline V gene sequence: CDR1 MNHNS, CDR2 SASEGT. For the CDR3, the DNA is TGTGCCAGCAGTGGAGACACCTTCGCAACTAATGAAAAACTGTTTTTT. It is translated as CASSGDTFATNEKLFF.

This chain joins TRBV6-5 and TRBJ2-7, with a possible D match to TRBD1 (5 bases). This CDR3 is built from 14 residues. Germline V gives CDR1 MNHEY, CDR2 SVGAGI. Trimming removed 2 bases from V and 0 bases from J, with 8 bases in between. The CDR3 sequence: CASSYGDSSYEQYF. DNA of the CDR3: TGTGCCAGCAGTTACGGAGACAGCTCCTACGAGCAGTACTTC.

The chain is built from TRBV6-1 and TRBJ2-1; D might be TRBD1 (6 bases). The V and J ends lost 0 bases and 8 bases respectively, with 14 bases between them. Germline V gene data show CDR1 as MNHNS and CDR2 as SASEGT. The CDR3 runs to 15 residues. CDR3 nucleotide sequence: TGTGCCAGCAGTGAAGCCATACAGGGTAGACATGAGCAGTTCTTC. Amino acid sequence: CASSEAIQGRHEQFF.

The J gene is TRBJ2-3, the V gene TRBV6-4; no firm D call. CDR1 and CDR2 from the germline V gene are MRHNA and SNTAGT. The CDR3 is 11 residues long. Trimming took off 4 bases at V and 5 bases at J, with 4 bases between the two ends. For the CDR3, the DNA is TGTGCCAGCAGTGCCGGAGATACGCAGTATTTT. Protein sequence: CASSAGDTQYF.